This T cell receptor beta chain was recorded in a study of cytomegalovirus exposure and HLA in healthy donors. Study findings and constraints: Most sequenced TCRs were rare (though some public TCRs occurred in many donors). Common viral pathogens (according to a later analysis) appeared linked to several of the most significant clusters. The study flagged 150 to 200 TCR beta chains as cytomegalovirus-associated.

Use of 60 Vbeta and 13 Jbeta primers characterized the PCR. Sequencing was performed with immunoSEQ multiplex PCR; in TCRdb, only in-frame clones are kept and a portion is missing. The data hold 100,000 to 150,000 clones, with around 75% observed a single time. A word on this clone: Antigen specificity is unknown.

The V gene's germline CDR1 is SNHLY and CDR2 FYNNEI. This CDR3 has 14 amino acids. V shed 5 bases and J shed 7 bases, with 15 bases lying between them. This sequence originates from a woman aged 45 to 65 in good health and CMV-seronegative. The gene calls are TRBV2 and TRBJ2-1, with D perhaps matching TRBD2 (5 bases). The source material was PBMCs. Here the CDR3 reads CASSTGSMINEQFF. The CDR3 nucleotides read TGTGCCAGCAGTACGGGAAGTATGATTAATGAGCAGTTCTTC. The whole variable domain, filled in from reference TRBV2 and TRBJ2-1, reads EPEVTQTPSHQVTQMGQEVILRCVPISNHLYFYWYRQILGQKVEFLVSFYNNEISEKSEIFDDQFSVERPDGSNFTLKIRSTKLEDSAMYFCASSTGSMINEQFFGPGTRLTVL.